The present entry profiles one T cell receptor (beta chain) with its context. The antigen this receptor binds is unknown. Nothing much larger sits one base from this clone, and base qualities are not available. TCRbeta CDR3 regions were amplified from genomic DNA using the immunoSEQ Assay, a bias-controlled multiplex PCR. The source study handled its data this way. The number of nucleated cells in each sample was estimated from the amplification of reference gene primers within the assay. To quantify the absolute abundance of each unique TCRbeta CDR3 rearrangement, sequence reads were collapsed and filtered. For each sample, productive Simpson clonality was calculated as the square root of Simpson's diversity index over productive rearrangements. The clones in this table, taken by TCRdb from immuneACCESS, are in-frame only. Not every clone is retained; where verified, under half of the shortfall comes from an unresolved V gene, and the cause of the rest is unknown. V and J calls and clone size are copied from that table; D and trimming were computed from the DNA. This sample gives 250,000 to 400,000 clones in total; 88% of them show up just once. The ten largest account for about 1.5% of the sample.

This record comes from a study of blood T cell repertoires in COVID-19 (TCRdb year 2020). Context from the whole study: Collaborator samples came from the United States, Italy and Spain and covered acute and convalescent phases of COVID-19. A freely available public database, intended as a resource for researchers studying the immune response to SARS-CoV-2, is where the repertoires were released. Samples were obtained from the ongoing ImmuneRACE study (first 160 participants) and from over a thousand subjects provided by 6 global collaborators. Nearly every sample came with metadata listing a de-identified subject ID, COVID-19 status, age in years and sex. Where HLA class I and class II types were available, the types were taken from metadata supplied by the sample provider, not from assay-based typing. The dataset comprised deeply sampled blood TCRbeta repertoires from subjects exposed to, actively infected with, or recovered from COVID-19. The material from the prospective study consisted of cDNA or gDNA derived from T cells, B-cell-depleted T cells, or PBMCs. Study-level results and caveats: The quantity of clinical and demographic metadata differed by source and by participant and was supplied without curation.

Germline trimming amounts to 5 bases on V and 4 bases on J, with 10 as the count of junction bases outside the gene matches. Per the germline V gene, SGHTA is the CDR1 and FQGTGA is the CDR2. The CDR3 measures 15 amino acids from cysteine to phenylalanine. Just the 45-base CDR3 DNA is kept, in frame starting at base 1. At one collaborating source in Seattle, patients were enrolled during active infection and were followed longitudinally through the course of disease. Each collaborating institution followed its own protocols to collect whole blood in K2EDTA tubes. For TCRbeta analysis, collaborators shipped samples in one of three forms: frozen whole blood, isolated PBMCs, or DNA extracted from either of those sample types.

The sequenced sample was peripheral blood. This TCR derives from a woman aged 30 to 39 with COVID-19, enrolled during active disease. The rearrangement combines TRBV7-3 with TRBJ1-1; TRBD1 agrees with 7 junctional bases. For the CDR3, the sequence is CASSPGTAGFTEAFF. Here is the DNA: TGTGCCAGCAGCCCGGGGACAGCGGGCTTCACTGAAGCTTTCTTT.